This T cell receptor beta chain was captured in a study of human T cells and chemical hapten exposure. Turning to the study itself: Small pooled library volume differences chiefly drove per-sample TCR yield variation.

The CDR3 length is 19 residues. Losses at the gene ends were 0 bases for V and 0 bases for J; bases not matched to a gene: 11. The germline V gene encodes CDR1 MGHRA and CDR2 YSYEKL. Time point specified: patch test 3, about 24 weeks after DPC sensitization. As for treatment: therapeutic diphenylcyclopropenone sensitization with weekly scalp DPC. This clonotype was seen many times. TCRdb re-analysed the RACE reads in MiXCR, keeping a single row per CDR3 protein. The sample records approximately 80,000 distinct CDR3 sequences, about 10% being singletons. Sequencing used whole blood, obtained in connection with sensitization to the hapten diphenylcyclopropenone (DPC). This TCR came from a woman aged 45-65 years with alopecia areata. Some clones in this sample may be carry-over from other donors' samples. V is TRBV4-1 and J is TRBJ2-3; the match to TRBD2 covers 8 bases. The CDR3 sequence: CASSQERGASGHSTDTQYF. CDR3 DNA sequence: TGCGCCAGCAGCCAAGAACGTGGGGCTAGCGGGCACAGCACAGATACGCAGTATTTT.